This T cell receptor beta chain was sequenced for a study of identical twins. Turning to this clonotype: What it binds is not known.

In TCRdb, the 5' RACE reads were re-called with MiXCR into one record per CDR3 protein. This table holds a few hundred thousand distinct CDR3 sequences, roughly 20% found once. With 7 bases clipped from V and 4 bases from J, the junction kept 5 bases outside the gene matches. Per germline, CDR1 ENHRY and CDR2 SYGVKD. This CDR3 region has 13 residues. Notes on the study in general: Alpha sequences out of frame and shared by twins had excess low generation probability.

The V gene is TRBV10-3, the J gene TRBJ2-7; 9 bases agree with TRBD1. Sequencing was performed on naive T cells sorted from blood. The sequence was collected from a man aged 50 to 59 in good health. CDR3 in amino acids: CAINRDRAYEQYF. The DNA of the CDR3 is TGTGCCATCAACCGGGACAGGGCATACGAGCAGTACTTC.